This T cell receptor beta chain originates from a study of PD-1 blockade in classical Hodgkin lymphoma. The overall study: Patients were administered nivolumab (3 mg/kg intravenously) every 2 weeks. Study findings and constraints: Initiation of nivolumab under 1 year after ASCT led to exclusion of patients. Newly diagnosed patients reportedly trailed healthy donors in baseline TCR diversity.

The length of the CDR3 is 15 residues. CDR1 and CDR2 from the germline V gene are SGHAT and FQNNGV. V was pared by 5 bases and J by 4 bases, with 17 bases between. Notes on this clone: The antigen is undetermined.

Time point described: cycle 4 day 1 (C4D1), after less than 7 weeks of nivolumab. Relapse after autologous stem cell transplantation occurred in every patient, and brentuximab vedotin exposure varied. Classifying best responses yielded complete response, partial response or progressive disease. Libraries were prepared by immunoSEQ multiplex PCR; TCRdb keeps only in-frame clonotypes and omits some of them. The sample contains roughly 100,000 clones, roughly 91% of which appear only once. The source of this sequence is a human donor with classical Hodgkin lymphoma. V is TRBV11-2 and J is TRBJ1-1; possible D gene TRBD1, 6 bases. Sequencing used peripheral blood mononuclear cells (PBMCs), obtained before the fourth cycle of nivolumab. The CDR3 loop reads CASSTIDRGGTEAFF. The CDR3 nucleotides read TGTGCCAGCAGCACCATCGACAGAGGGGGCACTGAAGCTTTCTTT.